This entry is about one TCR beta chain. Repertoires were generated with immunoSEQ multiplex PCR, while TCRdb's copy carries only in-frame clones and drops some. The sample holds 80,000 or so clones, approximately 80% seen once. These data come from a study of blood T cell repertoires in COVID-19. The CDR3 is made up of 14 amino acids. Germline V CDR1 and CDR2: SGHTA, FQGTGA. With 4 bases removed from V and 7 bases from J, the gap between germline ends came to 16 bases. The sample was peripheral blood. This sequence joins TRBV7-3 and TRBJ1-1; D remains ambiguous. This TCR was sampled from a man older than 75 with acute or convalescent COVID-19. The CDR3 here is CASSSTGRRDEAFF. Here the CDR3 DNA reads TGTGCCAGCAGCTCCACCGGACGGAGGGATGAAGCTTTCTTT.